The 6 T cell receptor beta chains below come from one sample, sequenced in a study of identical twins. In TCRdb, the 5' RACE reads were re-called with MiXCR into one record per CDR3 protein. The sample records some 460,000 distinct CDR3 sequences, 13% to 15% being singletons. These sequences were also reported in another study, on yellow fever vaccine responses in identical twins.

Sequenced sample: CD4+ T cells sorted from blood. These receptors were collected from a woman aged 18-35 years in good health.

J is TRBJ2-7 and V is TRBV9; TRBD2 is a possible D gene (6 bases). Looked up from germline, CDR1 is SGDLS and CDR2 is YYNGEE. CDR3 length equals 15 residues. Trimming stripped 0 bases from V and 4 bases from J, with 14 bases between. The CDR3 region is CASSVEARAGYEQYF. Here the CDR3 DNA reads TGTGCCAGCAGCGTAGAGGCAAGGGCGGGATACGAGCAGTACTTC. The complete variable domain, with remaining parts taken from reference TRBV9 and TRBJ2-7, reads DSGVTQTPKHLITATGQRVTLRCSPRSGDLSVYWYQQSLDQGLQFLIQYYNGEERAKGNILERFSAQQFPDLHSELNLSSLELGDSALYFCASSVEARAGYEQYFGPGTRLTVT.

This chain uses TRBV6-6 with TRBJ2-5; D gene ambiguous. The V and J ends lost 2 bases and 1 base respectively, with 5 bases between them. Germline CDR1 reads MNHNY; CDR2 reads SVGAGI (reference sequence). The CDR3 spans 13 residues. Here the CDR3 DNA reads TGTGCCAGCAGTTACAACAGCCAAGAGACCCAGTACTTC. This translates into CASSYNSQETQYF.

This clonotype was recorded many times. The chain has TRBV29-1 and TRBJ1-2, with a tentative D call TRBD1 (5 bases). Trimming took 4 bases from V and 1 from J, leaving 16 bases between them. Germline CDR1 SQVTM, CDR2 ANQGSEA. There are 15 residues in the CDR3. Here the CDR3 DNA reads TGCAGCGTTGGATTTTACGGGACGGGTAACTATGGCTACACCTTC. The encoded protein is CSVGFYGTGNYGYTF.

The genes are TRBV12-3 or TRBV12-4 and TRBJ2-4; 10 nucleotides match TRBD2. The trim removed 3 bases at V and 1 base at J, leaving 12 bases unmatched. The CDR3 runs 19 residues. The CDR3 bases are TGTGCCAGCAGTTTTCCCCCAGCGGGGGGGCCCAGGGCCAAAAACATTCAGTACTTC. Encoded protein: CASSFPPAGGPRAKNIQYF.

This sequence joins TRBV5-1 and TRBJ2-3; D is perhaps TRBD2 (5 bases). This CDR3 is 14 amino acids long. Germline CDR1 is SGHRS and CDR2 is YFSETQ. Trimming took 0 bases from V and 6 from J, leaving 11 bases between them. Here the CDR3 reads CASSLEGSADTQYF. Written as DNA, the CDR3 is TGCGCCAGCAGCTTGGAGGGTAGCGCGGATACGCAGTATTTT.

The chain carries TRBV27 and TRBJ2-7, with D possibly TRBD1 on 6 matching bases. Germline-derived CDR1 and CDR2 are MNHEY and SMNVEV (reference sequence). The CDR3 loop spans 14 amino acids. Trimming cost V 5 bases and J 1 base, with 12 bases left between them. This chain's CDR3 is CASSDIRGSYEQYF. CDR3 bases: TGTGCCAGCAGTGATATCAGGGGTTCCTACGAGCAGTACTTC.